Shown below are 24 T cell receptor beta chains from a single sample sequenced in a study of T-cell reconstitution after alpha-beta-depleted transplantation in children. The TCRbeta library was prepared with unique molecular identifiers. TCRdb re-derived calls from the PCR reads in MiXCR, one entry per CDR3 protein. The table includes some 600,000 distinct CDR3 sequences, around 13% detected once. The input for sequencing was PBMCs, mostly from graft donor cells, taken 360 days after TCRalphabeta/CD19-depleted stem cell transplant. Receptors originate from a male patient between 10 and 17 years old who had a stem cell transplant for acute myeloid leukemia, so the T cells may come from the graft donor.

This clonotype showed up just a few times. The chain employs TRBV24-1 and TRBJ2-2; maybe TRBD2 (7 bases). The CDR3 spans 17 residues. Trimming stripped 0 bases from V and 5 bases from J, with 15 bases between. CDR1 KGHDR and CDR2 SFDVKD come from the germline V gene. The CDR3: CATSDLGGGSPTGELFF. The CDR3 DNA sequence: TGTGCCACCAGTGATTTGGGCGGGGGCTCCCCAACCGGGGAGCTGTTTTTT.

This clonotype was observed a few times. This chain links TRBV20-1 with TRBJ2-7, with 12 nucleotides matching TRBD2. Germline CDR1 DFQATT, CDR2 SNEGSKA (reference sequence). The J segment lost 1 base and the V segment lost 3 bases, leaving 10 bases of the junction unmatched. This CDR3 comprises 17 residues. The CDR3 region is CSASRLAGGPSSYEQYF. The CDR3 coding sequence is TGCAGTGCTAGTCGGCTAGCGGGAGGGCCGTCTTCCTACGAGCAGTACTTC.

This rearrangement joins TRBV7-6 to TRBJ2-5; TRBD2 matches at 7 bases. The CDR3 length is 17 residues. The trim removed 2 bases at V and 4 bases at J, leaving 13 bases unmatched. Per germline, CDR1 SGHVS and CDR2 FNYEAQ. CDR3 sequence (DNA): TGTGCCAGCAGCTTATACTTCCCTGCGGCTAGCGGAGAGACCCAGTACTTC. The encoded protein is CASSLYFPAASGETQYF. Variable domain in full (rest from reference TRBV7-6 and TRBJ2-5): GAGVSQSPRYKVTKRGQDVALRCDPISGHVSLYWYRQALGQGPEFLTYFNYEAQQDKSGLPNDRFSAERPEGSISTLTIQRTEQRDSAMYRCASSLYFPAASGETQYFGPGTRLLVL.

This clonotype was counted at least ten times. The chain joins TRBV14 to TRBJ2-5; D unclear. CDR1 SGHDN and CDR2 FVKESK come from the germline V gene. This CDR3 spans 16 amino acids. V lost 3 bases and J 5 bases, leaving 19 bases between the germline ends. Written as DNA, the CDR3 is TGTGCCAGCAGCCACCCCATAGATGTCCCTCGGGAGACCCAGTACTTC. It specifies CASSHPIDVPRETQYF.

This clonotype was found many times. The rearrangement joins TRBV5-1 to TRBJ2-3, with D hard to call. The CDR3 is 14 residues long. The germline V gene has CDR1 SGHRS and CDR2 YFSETQ. The V end lost 3 bases, the J end lost 4 bases, and 12 bases lay between the germline ends. Here the CDR3 reads CASSSSLISDTQYF. The CDR3 nucleotides are TGCGCCAGCAGCTCGTCATTAATATCAGATACGCAGTATTTT.

The rearrangement links TRBV9 to TRBJ2-4; 14 nucleotides align to TRBD2. Germline V gene data show CDR1 as SGDLS and CDR2 as YYNGEE. V shed 4 bases, J shed 3 bases, and the junction held 15 bases outside the gene matches. The CDR3 covers 20 residues. The CDR3 DNA is TGTGCCAGCAGCCCCCGACTAGCGGGAGGGCTCGAACGGGGCAAAAACATTCAGTACTTC. Encoded protein: CASSPRLAGGLERGKNIQYF. The whole variable domain, remainder taken from reference TRBV9 and TRBJ2-4, is DSGVTQTPKHLITATGQRVTLRCSPRSGDLSVYWYQQSLDQGLQFLIQYYNGEERAKGNILERFSAQQFPDLHSELNLSSLELGDSALYFCASSPRLAGGLERGKNIQYFGAGTRLSVL.

This clonotype has more than one count but fewer than ten. This chain connects TRBV7-8 to TRBJ2-1; 9 positions agree with TRBD1. CDR1 and CDR2 from the germline V gene are SGHVS and FQNEAQ. The CDR3 runs to 16 residues. V shed 5 bases, J shed 8 bases, and the junction held 13 bases outside the gene matches. This chain's CDR3 is CASSLPGQGRIHEQFF. CDR3 nucleotide sequence: TGTGCCAGCAGCCTACCGGGACAGGGAAGAATCCATGAGCAGTTCTTC.

The rearrangement uses TRBV14 and TRBJ2-7; D unclear. V was shortened by 4 bases and J by 0 bases, with 16 bases between the two germline ends. Germline values: CDR1 SGHDN, CDR2 FVKESK. The length of the CDR3 is 16 residues. CDR3 nucleotides: TGTGCCAGCAGCCTCGAGTGGGGTCCGAGCTCCTACGAGCAGTACTTC. Protein sequence: CASSLEWGPSSYEQYF.

This clonotype was seen more than once but under ten times. The V gene is TRBV29-1, the J gene TRBJ1-1; no clear D. The CDR3 has 13 residues. The germline V gene has CDR1 SQVTM and CDR2 ANQGSEA. With 7 bases removed from V and 0 bases from J, the gap between germline ends came to 12 bases. The CDR3, as DNA: TGCAGCGCAAAGAGAGATGTGAACACTGAAGCTTTCTTT. As protein: CSAKRDVNTEAFF.

The CDR3 coding sequence is TGCAGCGTTGGGTCCAGGAACACAGATACGCAGTATTTT. Its protein is CSVGSRNTDTQYF. V and J are TRBV29-1 and TRBJ2-3; D not certain. The CDR3 consists of 13 residues. Germline V gives CDR1 SQVTM, CDR2 ANQGSEA. V lost 4 bases and J 2 bases, leaving 10 bases between the germline ends.

There are many counts of this clonotype. The chain is built from TRBV5-1 and TRBJ2-7, with D tentatively TRBD1 (6 bases). Deletions cut 4 bases from V and 2 bases from J, with 10 bases between. The CDR3 length is 13 residues. The germline CDR1 and CDR2 sequences are SGHRS and YFSETQ. Here the CDR3 reads CASSLDSTYEQYF. The CDR3 DNA follows: TGCGCCAGCAGCCTGGACAGTACCTACGAGCAGTACTTC.

This clonotype was found many times. The chain employs TRBV27 and TRBJ2-3; D is perhaps TRBD1 or TRBD2 (5 bases each). The V end lost 6 bases, the J end lost 1 base, and 8 bases lay between the germline ends. CDR3 length: 13 amino acids. Germline CDR1 is MNHEY and CDR2 is SMNVEV (reference sequence). For the CDR3, the DNA is TGTGCCAGCAGGAGGGGAGGCACAGATACGCAGTATTTT. Translation gives CASRRGGTDTQYF.

This chain links TRBV7-2 with TRBJ2-7, with a tentative D call TRBD2 (6 bases). CDR1 SGHTA and CDR2 FQGNSA come from the germline V gene. The length of the CDR3 is 15 residues. Trimming cost V 3 bases and J 7 bases, with 19 bases left between them. CDR3 amino acids: CASSLPGLLAREQYF. The CDR3 region has the DNA TGTGCCAGCAGCTTGCCGGGACTCCTCGCGCGGGAGCAGTACTTC.

Concerning this clonotype itself: One junction end disagrees with the germline gene, perhaps due to a read error. This sequence joins TRBV13 and TRBJ2-3; possible D gene TRBD2, 6 bases. The CDR3 sequence is 15 residues long. Looked up from germline, CDR1 is PRHDT and CDR2 is FYEKMQ (reference sequence). CDR3 in DNA: TGTGCCAGCAGTTTAGGCCCTAGCGAAACAGATACGCAGTATTTT. The encoded protein is CASSLGPSETDTQYF.

This clonotype was observed at least ten times. The chain has TRBV7-9 and TRBJ2-1; 9 nucleotides align to TRBD2. CDR3 size: 17 residues. Germline CDR1 reads SEHNR; CDR2 reads FQNEAQ (reference sequence). Trimming at V came to 5 bases and at J to 1 base, leaving 9 bases not matched to a gene. CDR3 sequence: CASSDLAGMDSYNEQFF. The CDR3 nucleotides are TGTGCCAGCAGCGATCTAGCGGGAATGGATTCCTACAATGAGCAGTTCTTC.

The chain is built from TRBV20-1 and TRBJ1-5, with 7 bases identical to TRBD1. Germline CDR1 reads DFQATT; CDR2 reads SNEGSKA (reference sequence). This CDR3 has 15 amino acids. With V trimmed by 2 bases and J by 8 bases, 12 bases remained unmatched. The CDR3 bases are TGCAGTGCTAGATCCCACAGGGGACCGGGAGAGCCCCAGCATTTT. Its translation is CSARSHRGPGEPQHF.

In its sample, this clonotype was seen many times. V and J are TRBV29-1 and TRBJ2-2; 7 nucleotides agree with TRBD2. The CDR3 sequence is 13 residues long. V shed 4 bases and J 3 bases; nucleotides not matched to a gene: 2. The germline CDR1 and CDR2 sequences are SQVTM and ANQGSEA. The chain's CDR3 is CSVGGRDTGELFF. In DNA, the CDR3 is TGCAGCGTTGGGGGGAGGGACACCGGGGAGCTGTTTTTT.

The gene calls are TRBV10-3 and TRBJ2-2; 10 bases are shared with TRBD2. CDR1 and CDR2 (germline): ENHRY, SYGVKD. Trimming at V came to 5 bases and at J to 1 base, leaving 7 bases not matched to a gene. The length of the CDR3 is 17 residues. DNA for the CDR3: TGTGCCATCAGTACCAATCTAGCGGGAGTGAACACCGGGGAGCTGTTTTTT. This gives the protein CAISTNLAGVNTGELFF.

The chain carries TRBV19 and TRBJ1-2; D gene uncertain. The germline gives CDR1 LNHDA, CDR2 SQIVND (reference sequence). The CDR3 totals 13 residues. The V end was cut by 6 bases, the J end by 3 bases, with 11 bases between. The CDR3 spells CASSLLLDYGYTF. The CDR3 DNA follows: TGTGCCAGTAGCCTCCTCCTCGACTATGGCTACACCTTC.

The chain employs TRBV28 and TRBJ2-7; TRBD1 matches at 9 bases. The CDR3 consists of 15 residues. Trimming cost V 4 bases and J 5 bases; bases outside gene matches: 9. From germline, CDR1 is MDHEN and CDR2 SYDVKM. This CDR3 reads CASSSAQGQGHEQYF. CDR3 DNA sequence: TGTGCCAGCAGTTCGGCTCAGGGACAGGGACACGAGCAGTACTTC.

This clonotype was seen only a few times. The rearrangement uses TRBV27 and TRBJ2-1, with D possibly TRBD2 on 6 matching bases. This CDR3 spans 14 amino acids. Deletions cut 11 bases from V and 5 bases from J, with 19 bases between. The germline CDR1 and CDR2 sequences are MNHEY and SMNVEV (reference sequence). The CDR3 reads CAAGFVAANNEQFF. The CDR3 DNA follows: TGTGCCGCGGGATTCGTAGCGGCTAACAATGAGCAGTTCTTC.

This rearrangement joins TRBV29-1 to TRBJ1-2; TRBD1 agrees at 7 bases. Germline CDR1 SQVTM, CDR2 ANQGSEA. There are 13 residues in the CDR3. V gave up 5 bases and J gave up 8 bases; unmatched junction bases: 11. The DNA for the CDR3 is TGCAGCGTTTCATCAGGGGGATTCGGGGGCTACACCTTC. Encoded protein: CSVSSGGFGGYTF.

The chain combines TRBV20-1 with TRBJ2-3; TRBD1 is a possible D gene (5 bases). The CDR3 has 13 residues. Germline CDR1 and CDR2: DFQATT and SNEGSKA (reference sequence). The V end lost 5 bases, the J end lost 11 bases, and 20 bases lay between the germline ends. In DNA form, the CDR3 reads TGCAGTGCTTGTAGGAATGGGGCCCCGCGGCAGTATTTT. Amino acid sequence: CSACRNGAPRQYF.

This clonotype was recorded many times. The chain recombines TRBV24-1 with TRBJ2-3; 10 positions agree with TRBD2. V dropped 1 base and J dropped 7; count of bases not matched to a gene: 7. The CDR3 loop spans 16 amino acids. CDR1 is KGHDR, CDR2 SFDVKD, per germline. The CDR3 DNA sequence: TGTGCCACCAGTGATTTTTCGGCTAGCGGGAGCCATACGCAGTATTTT. Protein sequence: CATSDFSASGSHTQYF.